The 8 T cell receptor beta chains reported below all come from one sample, sequenced in a study of graft-versus-host responses after intestinal transplantation. Measured with immunoSEQ multiplex PCR; TCRdb has only the in-frame clones, and not every one. The sample includes about 120,000 clones, approximately 95% of them seen just once. Antigen specificity for these receptors is unknown. The sample consisted of unstimulated CD8+ T cells sorted from spleen or lymph node cells, taken before intestinal transplant. The receptor source for this set is a human donor who received an intestinal transplant.

The chain employs TRBV15 and TRBJ2-7; D remains unclear. CDR1 and CDR2 (germline): LNHNV, YYDKDF (reference sequence). CDR3 length: 11 residues. V lost 4 bases and J 2 bases, leaving 3 bases between the germline ends. The CDR3 region has the DNA TGTGCCACCAGCAAAGCCTACGAGCAGTACTTC. The encoded protein is CATSKAYEQYF.

This chain uses TRBV9 with TRBJ1-6; the D is unclear. Trimming removed 4 bases from V and 13 bases from J, with 18 bases in between. Germline V CDR1 and CDR2: SGDLS, YYNGEE. The CDR3 has 14 amino acids. This CDR3 is CASSTGTGLLPLHF. CDR3 sequence (DNA): TGTGCCAGCAGCACTGGCACGGGTCTACTGCCCCTCCACTTT.

This chain connects TRBV2 to TRBJ2-1; D assignment may be TRBD1 or TRBD2 (5 bases each). V was shortened by 6 bases and J by 4 bases, with 13 bases between the two germline ends. Germline V gene lookup returns CDR1 SNHLY and CDR2 FYNNEI. There are 14 residues in the CDR3. The CDR3 region is CASSLIREYNEQFF. The CDR3 DNA reads TGTGCCAGCAGCCTCATCAGGGAGTACAATGAGCAGTTCTTC.

In the case of this clone: This CDR3 is also generated by other DNA sequences in the sample. The V gene is TRBV9, the J gene TRBJ2-7, with TRBD1 matching over 7 bases. Germline CDR1 is SGDLS and CDR2 is YYNGEE. This CDR3 has 13 residues. Trimming cost V 3 bases and J 1 base; bases outside gene matches: 1. The CDR3 DNA follows: TGTGCCAGCAGCGCGACAGGGTCCTACGAGCAGTACTTC. Translation: CASSATGSYEQYF.

V gene TRBV28 combines with J gene TRBJ1-4, with 8 bases identical to TRBD1. The CDR3 has 13 amino acids. CDR1 and CDR2 from the germline V gene are MDHEN and SYDVKM. The V gene end was trimmed by 7 bases and the J gene end by 6 bases; junction bases not matched to a gene: 4. Here the CDR3 DNA reads TGTGCCAGCAATAGACAGGGGTATGAAAAACTGTTTTTT. Translated, it gives CASNRQGYEKLFF.

The chain combines TRBV19 with TRBJ1-5, with a weak D call TRBD1 (6 bases). This CDR3 spans 15 amino acids. Trimming pared 1 base from V and 2 bases from J, leaving 9 bases between. Per germline, CDR1 LNHDA and CDR2 SQIVND (reference sequence). For the CDR3, the DNA is TGTGCCAGTAGTATAGGGGCAGGGGGCAATCAGCCCCAGCATTTT. This gives the protein CASSIGAGGNQPQHF.

The chain has TRBV4-3 and TRBJ2-1; 9 bases are a match to TRBD1. CDR1 LGHNA and CDR2 YSLEER come from the germline V gene. The CDR3 totals 17 residues. With V trimmed by 0 bases and J by 0 bases, 3 bases remained unmatched. The CDR3, as DNA: TGCGCCAGCAGCCAAGAGTTGACAGGGGGCTCCTACAATGAGCAGTTCTTC. It is translated as CASSQELTGGSYNEQFF.

This chain uses TRBV5-1 with TRBJ1-1; 7 bases align to TRBD1. The CDR3 sequence is 18 residues long. The germline gives CDR1 SGHRS, CDR2 YFSETQ. Trimming removed 4 bases from V and 3 bases from J; junction bases left unmatched: 18. CDR3 sequence: CASSPYRIGGEGYTEAFF. The CDR3 DNA is TGCGCCAGCAGCCCGTACCGGATAGGGGGCGAGGGGTACACTGAAGCTTTCTTT.